A single sample is the source of the 23 T cell receptor beta chains below, sequenced in a study of CD8 T cell repertoires and HIV-1 epitope variants. No antigen is known for these receptors. Sequenced by immunoSEQ multiplex PCR; TCRdb stores in-frame clones only, minus some. The profile shows around 4,000 clones, approximately 70% of them singletons. Sequencing input: cultured CD8+ T cells derived from PBMCs. These receptor sequences come from a male donor with HIV.

The V and J genes are TRBV5-1 and TRBJ1-1, with D possibly being TRBD1 (6 bases). This CDR3 is 17 amino acids long. V shed 3 bases and J shed 3 bases, with 21 bases lying between them. Germline loops: CDR1 SGHRS, CDR2 YFSETQ. CDR3 protein: CASSSRGAGNLYTEAFF. The CDR3 DNA reads TGCGCCAGCAGCTCTAGGGGGGCAGGTAATCTGTACACTGAAGCTTTCTTT.

The rearrangement uses TRBV19 and TRBJ1-5; tentatively, D is TRBD1 (5 bases). The CDR3 extends over 15 amino acids. The ends were cut back, 6 bases at V and 7 bases at J, with 19 bases in the middle. Germline CDR1 and CDR2: LNHDA and SQIVND (reference sequence). CDR3 bases: TGTGCCAGTAGGATGGGGGTCAACTCGGGACAGCCCCAGCATTTT. It specifies CASRMGVNSGQPQHF.

The chain joins TRBV28 to TRBJ2-7; D gene uncertain. Trimming left V 4 bases short and J 2 bases short, with 12 bases between. The germline CDR1 and CDR2 sequences are MDHEN and SYDVKM. CDR3 length: 14 amino acids. CDR3 bases: TGTGCCAGCAGTTCAGATGTCTCGGCCTACGAGCAGTACTTC. This encodes CASSSDVSAYEQYF.

This chain's CDR3 is CASSQEAGSIEAFF. CDR3 bases: TGTGCCAGCAGCCAAGAGGCAGGGAGCATTGAAGCTTTCTTT. The chain uses TRBV14 and TRBJ1-1; TRBD1 is a possible D gene (5 bases). This CDR3 comprises 14 residues. In germline, CDR1 is SGHDN, CDR2 FVKESK. Trimming cost V 0 bases and J 7 bases, with 12 bases left between them.

The chain couples TRBV10-3 to TRBJ1-1; 8 bases are shared with TRBD1. V was clipped by 2 bases and J by 8 bases; unmatched bases: 1. CDR3 length: 12 residues. Germline values: CDR1 ENHRY, CDR2 SYGVKD. CDR3 DNA sequence: TGTGCCATCAGTGAGAGGACAGGGGAAGCTTTCTTT. It codes for CAISERTGEAFF.

This chain connects TRBV13 to TRBJ2-7; 10 bases align to TRBD2. With V trimmed by 4 bases and J by 1 base, 4 bases remained unmatched. The germline gives CDR1 PRHDT, CDR2 FYEKMQ (reference sequence). The CDR3 runs 15 residues. CDR3 region: CASSSPSGSSYEQYF. The CDR3, as DNA: TGTGCCAGCAGCTCCCCTAGCGGGAGTTCCTACGAGCAGTACTTC.

This clone was counted only a few times. The gene calls are TRBV27 and TRBJ1-1; no clear D. V lost 6 bases, J lost 7 bases, and 15 bases lay in between. The CDR3 has 13 residues. Germline V gene lookup returns CDR1 MNHEY and CDR2 SMNVEV (reference sequence). Here the CDR3 reads CASSLRGSGEAFF. The CDR3 region has the DNA TGTGCCAGCAGCCTCCGAGGGAGTGGTGAAGCTTTCTTT.

The chain recombines TRBV7-3 with TRBJ1-1; D call uncertain. CDR1 SGHTA and CDR2 FQGTGA come from the germline V gene. Trimming cost V 6 bases and J 2 bases, with 13 bases left between them. CDR3 length: 14 amino acids. DNA of the CDR3: TGTGCCAGCAGAAAAAGTACGGGTAACACTGAAGCTTTCTTT. It yields the protein CASRKSTGNTEAFF.

This chain connects TRBV15 to TRBJ1-5, with 10 bases aligning to TRBD1. The CDR3 consists of 16 residues. CDR1 is LNHNV and CDR2 is YYDKDF in the germline V gene (reference sequence). The V and J ends lost 1 base and 5 bases, in that order; junction bases with no gene match: 5. In DNA, the CDR3 is TGTGCCACCAGCAGAGGCGGGGACAGGGGTTATCAGCCCCAGCATTTT. It specifies CATSRGGDRGYQPQHF.

V usage is TRBV7-9 and J usage is TRBJ2-7; TRBD1 is a possible D gene (6 bases). V lost 5 bases, J lost 3 bases, and 20 bases lay in between. The CDR3 extends over 16 amino acids. Germline lookup yields CDR1 SEHNR and CDR2 FQNEAQ (reference sequence). This chain's CDR3 is CASSPLEGEWVYEQYF. The CDR3 DNA reads as TGTGCCAGCAGCCCTCTCGAGGGGGAGTGGGTCTACGAGCAGTACTTC.

Notes on this clone: A read error may produce the germline difference seen at one junction end. The chain combines TRBV6-6 with TRBJ2-5; unclear D gene. The CDR3 consists of 12 residues. Per germline, CDR1 MNHNY and CDR2 SVGAGI (reference sequence). CDR3 DNA: TGTGCCAGCAGCACCCCCCAAGGGACCCAGTACTTC. It yields the protein CASSTPQGTQYF.

The chain employs TRBV19 and TRBJ2-7; D ambiguous. The germline V gene has CDR1 LNHDA and CDR2 SQIVND (reference sequence). This CDR3 region has 12 residues. Trimming removed 4 bases at V and 4 bases at J, with 8 bases between. The CDR3 DNA follows: TGTGCCAGTAGTAACAGACCTTACGAGCAGTACTTC. As protein: CASSNRPYEQYF.

CDR3 DNA: TGTGCCAGCAGTTACTCGACGGGGGCTGGGGCCAACGTCCTGACTTTC. Encoded protein: CASSYSTGAGANVLTF. The rearrangement joins TRBV6-5 to TRBJ2-6; TRBD2 is a possible D gene (6 bases). This CDR3 region has 16 residues. Germline loops: CDR1 MNHEY, CDR2 SVGAGI. Trimming took off 0 bases at V and 2 bases at J, with 8 bases between the two ends.

The chain uses TRBV10-3 and TRBJ2-1, with D tentatively TRBD1 (6 bases). The CDR3 has 13 amino acids. Per germline, CDR1 ENHRY and CDR2 SYGVKD. V lost 7 bases to trimming and J lost 4 bases, with 11 bases between them. CDR3 in DNA: TGTGCCATCACGGAGGACAGATACAATGAGCAGTTCTTC. Protein product: CAITEDRYNEQFF.

In its sample, this clone is medium-sized (0.01 to 0.1%). The gene calls are TRBV4-2 and TRBJ2-7; D possibly uses TRBD1 or TRBD2 (5 bases each). CDR3 size: 14 residues. V gave up 4 bases and J gave up 5 bases, with 15 bases separating them. CDR1 and CDR2 (germline): LGHNA, YNFKEQ. The CDR3 spells CASSPTGGRDEQYF. DNA for the CDR3: TGTGCCAGCAGCCCTACAGGCGGGCGGGACGAGCAGTACTTC.

This clone was counted between two and nine times. The chain joins TRBV10-1 to TRBJ2-1; 10 bases map to TRBD2. The CDR3 extends over 14 amino acids. The junction had 2 bases not matched to a gene; V was cut back by 3 bases and J by 6 bases. Germline assignment: CDR1 WNHNN and CDR2 SYGVQD (reference sequence). CDR3 amino acids: CASSDPSGSNEQFF. In DNA form, the CDR3 reads TGCGCCAGCAGTGATCCTAGCGGGAGCAATGAGCAGTTCTTC.

The chain is built from TRBV6-5 and TRBJ2-7; D call uncertain. CDR1 is MNHEY and CDR2 is SVGAGI in the germline V gene. Trimming took off 0 bases at V and 2 bases at J, with 11 bases between the two ends. The CDR3 sequence is 15 residues long. CDR3 DNA: TGTGCCAGCAGTTACTCATCATCCGGCCCCTACGAGCAGTACTTC. This codes for CASSYSSSGPYEQYF.

V gene TRBV7-2 combines with J gene TRBJ1-5; TRBD1 matches 8 bases. There are 15 residues in the CDR3. V shed 6 bases and J 7 bases; nucleotides not matched to a gene: 11. Germline V gene lookup returns CDR1 SGHTA and CDR2 FQGNSA. CDR3 DNA: TGTGCCAGCAGTATGGGAGGACAGGGTGGCCAGCCCCAGCATTTT. Its protein product is CASSMGGQGGQPQHF.

V gene TRBV5-1 combines with J gene TRBJ2-5; D may be TRBD1 or TRBD2 (5 bases each). Germline assignment: CDR1 SGHRS and CDR2 YFSETQ. This CDR3 has 16 residues. V was clipped by 0 bases and J by 5 bases, with 17 bases between them. CDR3 sequence: CASSLEGRSTIETQYF. The CDR3 region has the DNA TGCGCCAGCAGCTTGGAGGGACGGAGCACAATCGAGACCCAGTACTTC.

In its sample, this clone was seen a few times. The chain is built from TRBV28 and TRBJ1-1; D gene unclear. V lost 5 bases, J lost 1 base, and 14 bases lay in between. CDR3 length equals 15 residues. Germline loops: CDR1 MDHEN, CDR2 SYDVKM. CDR3 sequence: CASSMTGRRNTEAFF. DNA of the CDR3: TGTGCCAGCAGTATGACTGGGCGTCGGAACACTGAAGCTTTCTTT.

The rearrangement links TRBV9 to TRBJ2-3, with D hard to call. The CDR3 consists of 12 residues. Trimming removed 2 bases at V and 6 bases at J, with 7 bases between. Germline lookup yields CDR1 SGDLS and CDR2 YYNGEE. CDR3 DNA sequence: TGTGCCAGCAGCGTGGATGAGGATACGCAGTATTTT. It codes for CASSVDEDTQYF.

The chain combines TRBV7-7 with TRBJ2-7; D is perhaps TRBD1 (6 bases). The V gene lost 5 bases and the J gene lost 1 base, with 9 bases spanning the gap. This CDR3 has 13 amino acids. Germline V CDR1 and CDR2: SSHAT, FNYEAQ (reference sequence). The CDR3 bases are TGTGCCAGCAGCCCGGACAGTTCCTACGAGCAGTACTTC. It translates to CASSPDSSYEQYF.

The V and J genes are TRBV19 and TRBJ1-1; D ambiguous. The V end was cut by 0 bases, the J end by 0 bases, with 8 bases between. The germline gives CDR1 LNHDA, CDR2 SQIVND (reference sequence). The CDR3 contains 15 residues. The CDR3 loop is CASSIEGYMNTEAFF. As DNA, the CDR3 is TGTGCCAGTAGTATAGAAGGTTACATGAACACTGAAGCTTTCTTT.